The 10 T cell receptor beta chains below come from one sample, sequenced in a study of cytomegalovirus exposure and HLA in healthy donors. Assay: immunoSEQ multiplex PCR; the TCRdb copy retains only in-frame clones and omits some. The data show tens of thousands of clones, around four fifths seen once. Sequenced: PBMCs. The receptors stem from a man under 40 in good health and CMV-seronegative.

The CDR3 nucleotides read TGCGCCAGCAGCTTGGGACAGGGATGGGAGCAGTACGTC. Residues: CASSLGQGWEQYV. The chain combines TRBV5-1 with TRBJ2-7, with 7 bases lining up with TRBD1. The V gene end was trimmed by 0 bases and the J gene end by 7 bases; junction bases not matched to a gene: 4. Germline CDR1 is SGHRS and CDR2 is YFSETQ. The CDR3 length is 13 residues.

This chain connects TRBV5-1 to TRBJ2-3, with a possible D match to TRBD1 (5 bases). Trimming shortened V by 4 bases and J by 4 bases, and 10 bases separated the two germline ends. The germline V gene has CDR1 SGHRS and CDR2 YFSETQ. This CDR3 spans 13 amino acids. The CDR3 is CASSLGQADTQYF. CDR3 nucleotides: TGCGCCAGCAGCCTGGGGCAGGCAGATACGCAGTATTTT.

The chain joins TRBV27 to TRBJ2-7; D is unclear. The CDR3 spans 14 residues. The germline CDR1 and CDR2 sequences are MNHEY and SMNVEV (reference sequence). Trimming pared 5 bases from V and 0 bases from J, leaving 11 bases between. CDR3 in amino acids: CASSPLAVSYEQYF. The DNA for the CDR3 is TGTGCCAGCAGTCCCCTGGCAGTCTCCTACGAGCAGTACTTC.

This clone occurred once. The CDR3 bases are TGCGCCAGCAGCCATCCCCCCCTGGGAGGGCAAAACACCATATATTTT. Residues: CASSHPPLGGQNTIYF. The chain couples TRBV4-1 to TRBJ1-3; D is ambiguous. The CDR3 is 16 amino acids. The germline V gene encodes CDR1 MGHRA and CDR2 YSYEKL. V was pared by 3 bases and J by 6 bases, with 18 bases between.

V gene TRBV7-6 combines with J gene TRBJ2-2, with 9 bases aligning to TRBD1. V lost 5 bases and J lost 6; bases outside the gene matches: 1. The germline gives CDR1 SGHVS, CDR2 FNYEAQ. The CDR3 is made up of 13 amino acids. CDR3 bases: TGTGCCAGCAGCCGACAGGGGGCCGGGGAGCTGTTTTTT. Translation: CASSRQGAGELFF.

The chain uses TRBV5-6 and TRBJ2-2; 7 positions agree with TRBD1. V was clipped by 3 bases and J by 3 bases; unmatched bases: 2. CDR1 is SGHDT and CDR2 is YYEEEE in the germline V gene. The CDR3 sequence is 14 residues long. In nucleotides, the CDR3 is TGTGCCAGCAGCTCCACAGGGGACACCGGGGAGCTGTTTTTT. Protein sequence: CASSSTGDTGELFF.

The chain recombines TRBV19 with TRBJ2-7; D remains ambiguous. CDR1 and CDR2 from the germline V gene are LNHDA and SQIVND (reference sequence). CDR3 length: 15 residues. The V end lost 6 bases, the J end lost 2 bases, and 17 bases lay between the germline ends. CDR3 amino acids: CASRPALELAYEQYF. The CDR3 DNA sequence: TGTGCCAGTAGACCCGCCTTGGAGTTAGCCTACGAGCAGTACTTC.

The sample holds a few counts of this clone. J is TRBJ1-1 and V is TRBV6-5; 7 nucleotides agree with TRBD1. V was clipped by 5 bases and J by 5 bases; unmatched bases: 2. The germline CDR1 and CDR2 sequences are MNHEY and SVGAGI. This CDR3 contains 12 residues. The chain's CDR3 is CASSLQGTEAFF. CDR3 nucleotides: TGTGCCAGCAGTCTACAGGGGACTGAAGCTTTCTTT.

The chain joins TRBV9 to TRBJ1-4; D remains ambiguous. Trimming took 3 bases from V and 6 from J, leaving 18 bases between them. CDR1 and CDR2 (germline): SGDLS, YYNGEE. The CDR3 is 16 amino acids. This CDR3 reads CASSAAIGSNDEKLFF. DNA of the CDR3: TGTGCCAGCAGCGCAGCGATCGGGTCAAATGATGAAAAACTGTTTTTT.

J is TRBJ2-5 and V is TRBV30, with 7 bases fitting TRBD1. The CDR3 runs to 15 residues. V shed 2 bases, J shed 5 bases, and the junction held 11 bases outside the gene matches. Germline CDR1 and CDR2: GTSNPN and SVGIG (reference sequence). CDR3 protein: CAWSPPTGQGETQYF. CDR3 DNA: TGTGCCTGGAGTCCCCCGACAGGGCAAGGGGAGACCCAGTACTTC. The full variable domain, rest sourced from reference TRBV30 and TRBJ2-5, is SQTIHQWPATLVQPVGSPLSLECTVEGTSNPNLYWYRQAAGRGLQLLFYSVGIGQISSEVPQNLSASRPQDRQFILSSKKLLLSDSGFYLCAWSPPTGQGETQYFGPGTRLLVL.